These T cell receptor beta chains were read from a single sample in a study of preoperative IRX-2 immunotherapy in early breast cancer. Libraries were prepared by immunoSEQ multiplex PCR; TCRdb keeps only in-frame clonotypes and omits some of them. Here the sample spans approximately 96,000 clones, roughly 88% being singletons. The sequenced sample was tumor tissue, obtained after IRX-2 immunotherapy. Receptors were obtained from a human donor with breast cancer. The CDR3 runs from the conserved cysteine through the conserved F or W. D genes are given only for firm matches. The size entry is marked missing in some rows and otherwise reads once, few, many or a size class.

CDR3 DNA: TGCGCCAGCAGCTTGGATGTTGCAGGGTATGGCTACACCTTC; CDR3 protein: CASSLDVAGYGYTF; D gene: NA; V gene: TRBV5-1; clone size: NA; J gene: TRBJ1-2
CDR3 DNA: TGTGCCAGCATCATGGACGGATACACTGAAGCTTTCTTT; CDR3 protein: CASIMDGYTEAFF; D gene: NA; V gene: TRBV6-8; clone size: many; J gene: TRBJ1-1
CDR3 DNA: TGTGCCTGGAGTGTACCCAATCTCAATGAGCAGTTCTTC; CDR3 protein: CAWSVPNLNEQFF; D gene: NA; V gene: TRBV30; clone size: NA; J gene: TRBJ2-1
CDR3 DNA: TGCGCCAGCTCGGGGCAGGGGGTAGGCTACACCTTC; CDR3 protein: CASSGQGVGYTF; D gene: TRBD1; V gene: TRBV10-2; clone size: NA; J gene: TRBJ1-2
CDR3 DNA: TGCGCCAGCAGTGATCTCGGGACAGGGGTTCTCGACGAGCAGTACTTC; CDR3 protein: CASSDLGTGVLDEQYF; D gene: TRBD1; V gene: TRBV10-2; clone size: NA; J gene: TRBJ2-7
CDR3 DNA: TGCGCCAGCAGTGAGTCGCATTTAAAAAGAAACACCATATATTTT; CDR3 protein: CASSESHLKRNTIYF; D gene: NA; V gene: TRBV10-2; clone size: NA; J gene: TRBJ1-3
CDR3 DNA: TGTGCCAGCAGTTCCTCAATTCAGCCCCAGCATTTT; CDR3 protein: CASSSSIQPQHF; D gene: NA; V gene: TRBV28; clone size: NA; J gene: TRBJ1-5
CDR3 DNA: TGTGCCAGCAGCCAAACACTCCCGGGACAGCAAGAGACCCAGTACTTC; CDR3 protein: CASSQTLPGQQETQYF; D gene: TRBD1; V gene: TRBV28; clone size: few; J gene: TRBJ2-5
CDR3 DNA: TGTGCTAGTGGGGCCGGGACAGGGGTCACAGATACGCAGTATTTT; CDR3 protein: CASGAGTGVTDTQYF; D gene: TRBD1; V gene: TRBV12-5; clone size: NA; J gene: TRBJ2-3
CDR3 DNA: TGCAGCGTTGCCCGGGGACAGGGGACTGGCTACACCTTC; CDR3 protein: CSVARGQGTGYTF; D gene: TRBD1; V gene: TRBV29-1; clone size: NA; J gene: TRBJ1-2
CDR3 DNA: TGTGCCAGCAGCCCGACGGGGAGCCCCTACGAGCAGTACTTC; CDR3 protein: CASSPTGSPYEQYF; D gene: NA; V gene: TRBV11-3; clone size: few; J gene: TRBJ2-7
CDR3 DNA: TGTGCCAGTAGTTTATCCAGGGGAAATAATTCACCCCTCCACTTT; CDR3 protein: CASSLSRGNNSPLHF; D gene: NA; V gene: TRBV19; clone size: NA; J gene: TRBJ1-6
CDR3 DNA: TGTGCCAGCAGTCCCCCCCACGGAGCCTACGAGCAGTACTTC; CDR3 protein: CASSPPHGAYEQYF; D gene: NA; V gene: TRBV28; clone size: few; J gene: TRBJ2-7
CDR3 DNA: TGTGCCAGCAGCCCCAGAATTCGACAGGGGGCTAGGTACAATGAGCAGTTCTTC; CDR3 protein: CASSPRIRQGARYNEQFF; D gene: TRBD1; V gene: TRBV7-4; clone size: NA; J gene: TRBJ2-1
CDR3 DNA: TGTGCCAGCAGCGAAGTATCCCCGGACAGGCCCTCGAGGACCGGGGAGCTGTTTTTT; CDR3 protein: CASSEVSPDRPSRTGELFF; D gene: TRBD1; V gene: TRBV7-7; clone size: NA; J gene: TRBJ2-2
CDR3 DNA: TGTGCCACCAGCAGAGGGACTCCTTATTCCTCCGAAAAACTGTTTTTT; CDR3 protein: CATSRGTPYSSEKLFF; D gene: NA; V gene: TRBV15; clone size: NA; J gene: TRBJ1-4
CDR3 DNA: TGTGCCAGCTCACCAACTGCACAGGGGGATTCACCCCTCCACTTT; CDR3 protein: CASSPTAQGDSPLHF; D gene: TRBD1; V gene: TRBV18; clone size: NA; J gene: TRBJ1-6
CDR3 DNA: TGTGCCAGCAGACAGATACTAAATCAGCCCCAGCATTTT; CDR3 protein: CASRQILNQPQHF; D gene: NA; V gene: TRBV7-1; clone size: NA; J gene: TRBJ1-5
CDR3 DNA: TGTGCCAGTGGGACAGCCAGATTCTCCTATGGCTACACCTTC; CDR3 protein: CASGTARFSYGYTF; D gene: TRBD1; V gene: TRBV19; clone size: NA; J gene: TRBJ1-2
CDR3 DNA: TGCAGCGTTGACAGCCAGGGTAGTGATGGCTACACCTTC; CDR3 protein: CSVDSQGSDGYTF; D gene: NA; V gene: TRBV29-1; clone size: NA; J gene: TRBJ1-2
CDR3 DNA: TGTGCCAGCAGCTTGGCCAAAGTGGAGCGGGAGCAGTTCTTC; CDR3 protein: CASSLAKVEREQFF; D gene: NA; V gene: TRBV7-7; clone size: NA; J gene: TRBJ2-1
CDR3 DNA: TGTGCCAGCAGTCAGGGGGACGGAAATCAGCCCCAGCATTTT; CDR3 protein: CASSQGDGNQPQHF; D gene: TRBD1; V gene: TRBV6-8; clone size: NA; J gene: TRBJ1-5
CDR3 DNA: TGTGCCAGTAGTATAACAGTTATCACACTTAACAGGGGGACCTACAATGAGCAGTTCTTC; CDR3 protein: CASSITVITLNRGTYNEQFF; D gene: TRBD1; V gene: TRBV19; clone size: once; J gene: TRBJ2-1
CDR3 DNA: TGTGCCAGTAGTATAAATTTGGGTGAAAAACTGTTTTTT; CDR3 protein: CASSINLGEKLFF; D gene: NA; V gene: TRBV19; clone size: NA; J gene: TRBJ1-4
CDR3 DNA: TGTGCCAGCAGCTTGCAGGGTCTAGGGGCTAACTATGGCTACACCTTC; CDR3 protein: CASSLQGLGANYGYTF; D gene: NA; V gene: TRBV11-3; clone size: NA; J gene: TRBJ1-2
CDR3 DNA: TGTGCCAGCAGTTTAGAGAGCTCCTACGAGCAGTACTTC; CDR3 protein: CASSLESSYEQYF; D gene: NA; V gene: TRBV28; clone size: NA; J gene: TRBJ2-7
CDR3 DNA: TGTGCCAGTAGTATACAGAGACTTAGCAATCAGCCCCAGCATTTT; CDR3 protein: CASSIQRLSNQPQHF; D gene: NA; V gene: TRBV19; clone size: NA; J gene: TRBJ1-5
CDR3 DNA: TGCGCCAGCAGTTCCCAGAACACTGAAGCTTTCTTT; CDR3 protein: CASSSQNTEAFF; D gene: NA; V gene: TRBV10-2; clone size: few; J gene: TRBJ1-1
CDR3 DNA: TGCGCCAGCAGCCCGGGACAGTCGGTTTCGACTGGAAACACCATATATTTT; CDR3 protein: CASSPGQSVSTGNTIYF; D gene: TRBD1; V gene: TRBV5-1; clone size: NA; J gene: TRBJ1-3